This TCR beta chain was sequenced in a study of cytomegalovirus exposure and HLA in healthy donors. This CDR3 has 17 amino acids. The germline gives CDR1 SGDLS, CDR2 YYNGEE. The V end lost 0 bases, the J end lost 7 bases, and 19 bases lay between the germline ends. Study findings and constraints: Through in vitro validation, three CMV-associated chains were shown to be specific for CMV antigens. In an earlier analysis, productive rearrangement rates for most beta V segments clustered near 90% or 30%. Presence/absence analyses took donor sequencing depth as roughly uniform.

The PCR ran on 60 Vbeta and 13 Jbeta primers. Only in-frame clones appear in the TCRdb table, and some are missing; sequencing was by immunoSEQ multiplex PCR. The table records almost 85,000 clones, 78% of them present only once. As regards this clone: The target antigen is unknown.

The V gene is TRBV9, the J gene TRBJ1-4; D is possibly TRBD1 (5 bases). This receptor was obtained from a male donor in good health and CMV-seropositive. The material sequenced was PBMCs. The CDR3 DNA sequence: TGTGCCAGCAGCGTAGAGGCTTGGGGGACTTCGACTGAAAAACTGTTTTTT. Protein sequence: CASSVEAWGTSTEKLFF.